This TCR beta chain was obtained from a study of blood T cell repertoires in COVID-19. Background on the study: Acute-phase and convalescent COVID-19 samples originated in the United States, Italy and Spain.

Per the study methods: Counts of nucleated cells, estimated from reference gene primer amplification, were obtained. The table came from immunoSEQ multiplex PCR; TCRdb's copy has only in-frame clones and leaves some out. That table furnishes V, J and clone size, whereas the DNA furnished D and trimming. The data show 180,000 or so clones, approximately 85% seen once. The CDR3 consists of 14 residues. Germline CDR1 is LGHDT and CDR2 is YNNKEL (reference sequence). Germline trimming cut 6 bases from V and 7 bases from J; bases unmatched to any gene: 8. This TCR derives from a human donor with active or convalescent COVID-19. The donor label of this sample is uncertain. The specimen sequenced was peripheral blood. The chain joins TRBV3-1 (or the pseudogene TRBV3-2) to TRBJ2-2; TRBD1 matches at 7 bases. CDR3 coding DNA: TGTGCCAGCAGATTAGGGGGCGCGAACGGGGAGCTGTTTTTT. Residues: CASRLGGANGELFF.